Below, 3 T cell receptor beta chains from the same sample are listed, as sequenced in a study of blood T cell repertoires in COVID-19. Clones were read by immunoSEQ multiplex PCR, and TCRdb kept only the in-frame ones, dropping some. The table includes some 220,000 clones, 80% to 90% detected once. Sequencing was carried out using peripheral blood. The receptors come from a man between 50 and 59 years old with acute or convalescent COVID-19.

This chain joins TRBV4-1 and TRBJ2-7, with TRBD2 matching 7 bases. V was pared by 4 bases and J by 3 bases, with 3 bases of the junction left unmatched. This CDR3 region has 13 residues. Germline V lookup: CDR1 MGHRA, CDR2 YSYEKL. The CDR3 reads CASSRGTNYEQYF. The DNA for the CDR3 is TGCGCCAGCAGCCGCGGGACTAACTACGAGCAGTACTTC.

The J gene is TRBJ2-7, the V gene TRBV10-3; D is unclear. The V and J ends lost 4 bases and 3 bases respectively, with 10 bases between them. The CDR3 loop spans 13 amino acids. In germline, CDR1 is ENHRY, CDR2 SYGVKD. This CDR3 reads CAISVQSHYEQYF. The CDR3 coding sequence is TGTGCCATCAGTGTACAGAGCCACTACGAGCAGTACTTC.

CDR3 amino acids: CASSQGNRERIGYTF. Here the CDR3 DNA reads TGCGCCAGCAGCCAAGGTAACAGGGAAAGAATCGGCTACACCTTC. The chain employs TRBV4-1 and TRBJ1-2, with D maybe TRBD1 (6 bases). The CDR3 runs to 15 residues. Germline loops: CDR1 MGHRA, CDR2 YSYEKL. Between the trimmed V and J ends, which lost 1 base and 8 bases, there was a span of 17 bases.